The subject of this entry is one T cell receptor beta chain. What this receptor recognizes is not known. No much larger clone is present one base from it, and per-base qualities are unavailable. This specimen comes from a study of cytomegalovirus exposure and HLA in healthy donors (dated by TCRdb to between 2016 and 2019). A note on the overall study: In an earlier analysis of around 540 of the donors, 276 Gb of sequence data and 95 million to 130 million unique TCR beta sequences from about 190 million T cells were reported. Around 320 gigabases of sequencing data and approximately 85 million unique TCR sequences were included in an early release covering 550 to 650 HLA-typed donors. Of the 300 to 500 genotyped donors, approximately 81% were placed in the genetic ancestry cluster associated with self-reported Caucasian donors. The study aimed to test whether signatures of past pathogen exposure could be identified by cataloging public T cell receptors. The T cell repertoires of 550 to 850 subjects were profiled by immunosequencing and related to cytomegalovirus serostatus. In addition to the first cohort of about 650 subjects, a separate validation cohort of 120 different subjects was used. The study combined high-throughput TCR immunosequencing, statistical association of individual TCRs with disease status, and machine learning to predict cytomegalovirus infection status. To study patterns of TCR occurrence, a later analysis re-analyzed previously published TCR beta repertoires from more than 550 donors and added high-resolution HLA genotyping. Rather than drawing on any new phenotypic data, the later analysis identified candidate immune exposures from TCR beta sequences and the way those sequences occurred across donors. In an earlier analysis of 500 to 650 of the donors, high-throughput TCR beta sequencing was used to judge whether each TCR beta V gene segment behaved as functional or pseudogenic. Alongside the repertoire data, information on donor age, sex, ethnicity and CMV serostatus was compiled. In a later genetic analysis, genome-wide SNP genotypes for about three fifths of the roughly 670 donors were used, and that subset was treated as a discovery cohort. All discovery cohort repertoires had been generated on a single sequencing platform. Both class I and class II loci were covered by HLA typing, at four-digit resolution. The number of typed donors differed by locus: roughly 620-640 for A, B, C, DRB1 and DQB1; roughly 510 for DQA1; approximately 600 for DPA1; and approximately 450 for DPB1. Roughly 5 DR-DQ haplotypes were handled as single units for association and clustering because linkage in the cohort was strong. On average, 235,054 unique TCR beta nucleotide sequences were sequenced per donor among 398 genotyped donors of the cohort, with about 19% of those sequences being non-productive.

Findings and caveats that apply to the study as a whole: A further reported finding was that TCR beta sequences accurately predicted the HLA-A and HLA-B alleles for most subjects in the first cohort. Correlated functional status among segregating V segments might reflect linkage disequilibrium, but an unknown experimental factor could not be ruled out. Cytomegalovirus status was reported to be diagnosed by the classifier with high specificity and sensitivity in both the original and validation cohorts. The authors suggested that the approach could potentially be generalized to other disease states and immunological phenotypes. A later analysis found that TCR association rates varied across HLA loci, with DRB1 alleles showing the most associated TCRs and HLA-C alleles the fewest. In a later analysis, most CMV-associated TCR beta chains were found to appear HLA-restricted, with HLA associations seemingly driven largely by CMV exposure. In vitro tests confirmed that a few of the cytomegalovirus-associated TCR beta chains recognize cytomegalovirus antigens. Because some donors lacked HLA typing at each locus, the association tests relied only on the typed subset. The presence/absence analyses assumed that sequencing depth was roughly uniform across donors, and that assumption may not be true. A later genetic analysis associated a missense DCLRE1C variant with V-gene and J-gene trimming of TCR beta chains, and an independent cohort replicated the association. Because counts were too low, approximately 15 rarely observed V segments, including chromosome 9 orphons, were excluded from the earlier analysis of 587 of the donors. According to a later genetic analysis, donors in an Asian-associated ancestry cluster had fewer N-insertions in productive TCRs than the roughly 670-donor mean. In an earlier analysis of 587 of the donors, most TCR beta V segments appeared in productive rearrangements about 87% or about 30% of the time, broadly matching IMGT annotations. When HLA alleles, especially DR and DQ, strongly co-occurred, attributing TCR associations to individual alleles was difficult. In a later analysis, several top co-occurrence clusters were reported to appear linked to parvovirus B19, influenza, CMV and Epstein-Barr virus. A later analysis found that HLA-associated TCR beta chains were more clonally expanded and had lower generation probabilities than equally common non-associated chains. Some IMGT-functional V segments, including TRBV6-2 and TRBV6-3, could not be distinguished by the 87-base-pair reads and were therefore excluded. A cluster of highly shared sequence variants was judged likely to represent a technical artifact of the sequencing pipeline. For the cohort, immune exposure information was limited to CMV serostatus. The study listed 150 to 200 TCR beta chains as associated with cytomegalovirus. Specific HLA alleles were associated with some 15,000 TCR beta sequences at a false discovery rate of 0.05 in a later analysis. Most TCR sequences were observed very rarely across donors, whereas some public TCRs were present in many individuals. The cohort was sequenced for TCR beta chains only, and without alpha or paired-chain data the features that could be detected were limited.

The library came from the immunoSEQ multiplex PCR assay. A mixture of 60 forward primers for TCR Vbeta segments and 13 reverse primers for TCR Jbeta segments was used in the multiplex PCR. A multiplex PCR assay on genomic DNA amplified the CDR3 region of rearranged TCR beta genes. The Illumina HiSeq System was used to sequence the amplified TCR beta libraries as 87-base-pair reads. The paper's processing steps were these. Across the roughly 640 repertoires, a later analysis counted tens of millions of unique TCR beta chains, roughly 11 million of which were shared by at least two donors. Raw reads were error-corrected and collapsed into unique sequences with a nearest-neighbor algorithm that merged closely related sequences to remove PCR and sequencing errors. V, D and J gene segments were assigned by aligning CDR3 sequences to IMGT reference sequences. For a sequence to be retained, a match of at least six nucleotides was required to both a V gene segment and a J gene segment. Rearrangements were classified as productive when the CDR3 lacked stop codons and remained in frame with V and J, and all other rearrangements were classified as non-productive. Following IMGT convention, CDR3 was defined as the stretch from the second conserved V-encoded cysteine up to the conserved J-encoded phenylalanine. The earlier analysis of about 590 of the donors excluded sequences that lacked an unambiguous match to a single V gene segment. An earlier analysis of a few hundred of the donors called V segments functional above 56.7% productive rearrangements and segregating when the between-donor standard deviation exceeded 5%. A statistical classification framework was developed to diagnose cytomegalovirus status using the catalog of TCR beta chain sequences. V and J gene assignment, in a later analysis, came from comparing TCR nucleotide sequences with IMGT/GENE-DB human TR gene sequences. A later analysis assigned CDR3 sequences and most-parsimonious VDJ recombination scenarios with the TCRdist pipeline. In a later analysis, each TCR beta chain was defined by its CDR3 amino acid sequence together with its V-gene family, and reads without a unique V-gene family were excluded. To address suspected cross-contamination and a sequencing artifact, a later analysis removed approximately 590 highly shared, low-generation-probability nucleotide sequences. For each public chain, a later analysis derived a clonal expansion index from normalized ranks of inferred template counts within each repertoire. A later analysis computed generation probabilities with a VDJ recombination model fitted to out-of-frame rearrangements, and checked the results against IGoR. Hypergeometric tests were used in a later analysis to score TCR-TCR, TCR-HLA and TCR-CMV co-occurrence, with a repertoire-size bias correction applied to the TCR pairs. False discovery rates were estimated in a later analysis by permuting HLA or CMV assignments 20 times. A later analysis grouped co-occurring TCRs with DBSCAN, adding TCRdist sequence similarity when clustering within HLA-allele-positive subsets. Repertoires with fewer than 30,000 or more than 120,000 public chains were left out of co-occurrence clustering, as were about five repertoires with anomalous nucleotide sharing. The table comes from immuneACCESS by way of TCRdb, which keeps in-frame sequences with V and J called. Part of the clones is missing from these tables; in studies checked, under half for an unresolved V gene and the rest for unknown reasons. V and J calls and clone size are given by that table; D and trimming were obtained from the DNA. This sample has around 120,000 clones in its table, and roughly three quarters of those were observed once. Of the sample, around 4.5% falls within the top ten clones.

Looking up the germline V gene (reference sequence) yields CDR1 LNHDA and CDR2 SQIVND. V ends up 3 bases short and J 2 bases short, with an unmatched junction base count of 4. CDR3 length: 15 amino acids, cysteine to phenylalanine. Of all the DNA, just the CDR3 is kept, 45 bases in frame from base 1. The cohort was made up of hundreds of healthy bone marrow donors. All cohort members were sampled while nominally healthy, although unrecorded immune exposures were likely present. The donor tested CMV seropositive and was one of the 289 seropositive cohort members. A peripheral blood sample was provided by each donor, and peripheral blood mononuclear cells were used for TCR beta sequencing. Genomic DNA extraction from the blood cell samples was performed with the Qiagen DNeasy Blood Extraction Kit.

Specimen: PBMCs. The chain is made from TRBV19 and TRBJ1-5; the junction holds 7 bases that match TRBD1. The sequence derives from a man aged 25-45 years in good health and CMV-seropositive. The DNA sequence reads TGTGCCAGTAGTATCAGGGGGTCGGGCAATCAGCCCCAGCATTTT. It codes for CASSIRGSGNQPQHF.